This TCR beta chain was captured in a study of blood T cell repertoires in COVID-19. Profiled with immunoSEQ multiplex PCR; TCRdb holds only in-frame clones, not every one. In the table there are approximately 190,000 clones, roughly 80% of which are singletons. Trimming shortened V by 7 bases and J by 7 bases, and 16 bases separated the two germline ends. Germline assignment: CDR1 MDHEN and CDR2 SYDVKM. The CDR3 spans 13 residues. The TCR originated in a man under 40 with active or convalescent COVID-19. The chain recombines TRBV28 with TRBJ1-1; a weak D match, TRBD1 (5 bases). Sequencing input: peripheral blood. CDR3 residues: CASIEGGGNEAFF. DNA of the CDR3: TGTGCCAGCATCGAGGGCGGGGGTAATGAAGCTTTCTTT.